This T cell receptor beta chain is from a study of beta chain features in type 1 diabetes. The sequenced template was cDNA made from the entire isolated RNA. Assay: immunoSEQ multiplex PCR; the TCRdb copy retains only in-frame clones and omits some. Of over 700,000 clones in the sample, roughly 16% were seen once. Markers CD45RO/CCR7/CD25/CD127/CD95/CD27 served to sort CD4+ naive, central memory, regulatory and stem cell-like memory cells. This clone was found a few times. Its antigen remains unknown. The CDR3 is 13 residues long. Germline loops: CDR1 SGHTA, CDR2 FQGNSA. V lost 5 bases and J 9 bases, leaving 16 bases between the germline ends. General study points: Any HLA-type effect on TCRB rearrangement remained unresolved here.

This TCR derives from a woman younger than 30 in good health. V usage is TRBV7-2 and J usage is TRBJ2-5; maybe TRBD2 (6 bases). Specimen: naive CD4+ T cells from blood. The CDR3 region has the DNA TGTGCCAGCAGCCAGCAGCCCGGAGGGCCCCAGTACTTC. Its translation is CASSQQPGGPQYF. The variable domain in full, with the rest retrieved from reference TRBV7-2 and TRBJ2-5, is GAGVSQSPSNKVTEKGKDVELRCDPISGHTALYWYRQSLGQGLEFLIYFQGNSAPDKSGLPSDRFSAERTGGSVSTLTIQRTQQEDSAVYLCASSQQPGGPQYFGPGTRLLVL.